The 2 T cell receptor beta chains presented below share a single source sample, sequenced in a study of blood T cell repertoires in COVID-19. Sequencing was performed with immunoSEQ multiplex PCR; in TCRdb, only in-frame clones are kept and a portion is missing. The sample consists of 100,000 to 150,000 clones, roughly 90% of them appearing once. Specimen: peripheral blood. These receptors all stem from a woman aged 60-75 years with COVID-19, enrolled during active disease.

The chain couples TRBV3-1 (or the pseudogene TRBV3-2) to TRBJ2-2, with unresolved D. The CDR3 consists of 15 residues. Trimming took 4 bases from V and 0 from J, leaving 9 bases between them. Germline values: CDR1 LGHDT, CDR2 YNNKEL (reference sequence). This chain's CDR3 is CASSPGNTNTGELFF. For the CDR3, the DNA is TGTGCCAGCAGCCCAGGAAATACGAACACCGGGGAGCTGTTTTTT.

The rearrangement uses TRBV15 and TRBJ1-1; no reliable D call. This CDR3 contains 15 residues. Germline V CDR1 and CDR2: LNHNV, YYDKDF (reference sequence). V lost 1 base, J lost 1 base, and 10 bases lay in between. CDR3 sequence: CATSRGAGRNTEAFF. The CDR3 DNA is TGTGCCACCAGCAGAGGGGCCGGGAGGAACACTGAAGCTTTCTTT.